A selection of T cell receptor beta chains follows, all from one sample in a study of shared clonotypes between healthy human individuals. Assay: immunoSEQ multiplex PCR; the TCRdb copy retains only in-frame clones and omits some. The table records about a million clones, approximately 80% of them present only once. Sequenced material: memory CD4+ T cells from PBMCs. The receptors stem from a man aged 18 to 29 in good health. Some clones in this sample may be carry-over from other donors' samples. Each CDR3 is given with its conserved first and last residue. The order of the fields is clone size, J gene, V gene, D gene, CDR3 DNA, CDR3 protein. D genes are given only for firm matches. The size entry is marked missing in some rows and otherwise reads once, few, many or a size class.

many TRBJ2-2 TRBV5-1 NA TGCGCCAGCAGCTTGGTCCGGGGGCCGAACACCGGGGAGCTGTTTTTT CASSLVRGPNTGELFF
NA TRBJ2-7 TRBV28 NA TGTGCCAGCAGTTCCGTTTTGGGGGCCTTGGAGCGGAGACCCACCTACGAGCAGTACTTC CASSSVLGALERRPTYEQYF
once TRBJ2-7 TRBV7-2 NA TGTGCCAGCAGCTTAGAGTGGGACCCAACCTACGAGCAGTACTTC CASSLEWDPTYEQYF
NA TRBJ2-6 TRBV18 NA TGTGCCAGCTCAGCTTCTGGGGCCAACGTCCTGACTTTC CASSASGANVLTF
NA TRBJ2-3 TRBV27 TRBD1 TGTGCCAGCAGTTCCACTGTACGGGACAGGGGGTACACAGATACGCAGTATTTT CASSSTVRDRGYTDTQYF
NA TRBJ2-1 TRBV7-2 TRBD2 TGTGCCAGCAGCTTAGTGGGTAGCGGGAGTTACAATGAGCAGTTCTTC CASSLVGSGSYNEQFF
NA TRBJ2-2 TRBV7-2 TRBD1 TGTGCCAGCAGGCCGACAGGGTCGGGAAGAACCGGGGAGCTGTTTTTT CASRPTGSGRTGELFF
NA TRBJ2-3 TRBV30 TRBD1 TGTGCCTGGAGGACCGGGACAGGGTACACAGATACGCAGTATTTT CAWRTGTGYTDTQYF
NA TRBJ1-2 TRBV2 NA TGTGCCAGCAGTGTTGGGGGGAATGGCTACACCTTC CASSVGGNGYTF
NA TRBJ2-5 TRBV7-2 TRBD2 TGTGCCAGCAGCTTGTCTTGGGCTAGCGGGGGGGAGACCCAGTACTTC CASSLSWASGGETQYF
few TRBJ2-7 TRBV5-1 TRBD2 TGCGCCAGCAGCTCGTTAGCGGGAGGGCCGTTGGGGGAGCAGTACTTC CASSSLAGGPLGEQYF
few TRBJ1-1 TRBV29-1 TRBD1 TGCAGCGTCGACAGGGGGCAGGCTTTCTTT CSVDRGQAFF
NA TRBJ2-5 TRBV4-3 NA TGCGCCAGCAGCCAAGACGGTAGTGGAGAGACCCAGTACTTC CASSQDGSGETQYF
NA TRBJ2-3 TRBV7-2 NA TGTGCCAGCAGGGGGCCCAGAGATGGGCCAGATACGCAGTATTTT CASRGPRDGPDTQYF
NA TRBJ2-1 TRBV28 TRBD2 TGTGCCAGCAGTTTATATGAAGTGGGAGGGCAGGAGCAGTTCTTC CASSLYEVGGQEQFF
NA TRBJ2-7 TRBV6-5 NA TGTGCCAGCTTGGGCGGGCCGCGTGGCGACGAGCAGTACTTC CASLGGPRGDEQYF
NA TRBJ1-1 TRBV7-9 NA TGTGCCAGCAGCTCCGGGGGCAGCGTAAAAGGTGAAGCTTTCTTT CASSSGGSVKGEAFF
NA TRBJ1-3 TRBV11-2 NA TGTGCCAGCAGCTTTTGGCAAACGGGGAATTCCATATATTTT CASSFWQTGNSIYF
NA TRBJ2-3 TRBV5-1 NA TGCGCCAGCAGCCCCCGGGACTCTAAAGTGGATACGCAGTATTTT CASSPRDSKVDTQYF
NA TRBJ2-2 TRBV7-6 NA TGTGCCAGCAGCTTAGCCGAGGCAGGGAGGACCGGGGAGCTGTTTTTT CASSLAEAGRTGELFF
NA TRBJ2-5 TRBV2 TRBD1 TGTGCCAGCACCCCCTTTACAGGGGTCCAAGAGACCCAGTACTTC CASTPFTGVQETQYF
once TRBJ1-5 TRBV27 TRBD1 TGTGCCAGCAGTCCCCTGACAGGGATTCAGCCCCAGCATTTT CASSPLTGIQPQHF
NA TRBJ1-6 TRBV5-6 NA TGTGCCAGCAGCTTGGGGGGACCTTCACCCCTCCACTTT CASSLGGPSPLHF
NA TRBJ2-3 TRBV25-1 NA TGTGCCAGCAGTGAACCTAACACAGATACGCAGTATTTT CASSEPNTDTQYF
NA TRBJ1-2 TRBV28 NA TGTGCCAGCAGTCCGGGCCAGCTGGGAGACTATGGCTACACCTTC CASSPGQLGDYGYTF
NA TRBJ2-2 TRBV5-4 TRBD1 TGTGCCAGCAGCATAGGACAGGGGATAAGCACCGGGGAGCTGTTTTTT CASSIGQGISTGELFF
NA TRBJ2-7 TRBV7-8 NA TGTGCCAGCAGCCTTACAACACCTTCCTACGAGCAGTACTTC CASSLTTPSYEQYF
NA TRBJ1-1 TRBV13 NA TGTGCCAGCAGCTTACTCTCTTGGGGGACTGAAGCTTTCTTT CASSLLSWGTEAFF
NA TRBJ2-3 TRBV29-1 NA TGCAGCGTCGGGCCACAGAGGGGGGAAAGCACAGATACGCAGTATTTT CSVGPQRGESTDTQYF
NA TRBJ2-5 TRBV2 NA TGTGCCAGCAGTGTGCATGCCCGAAAGGAGACCCAGTACTTC CASSVHARKETQYF
NA TRBJ2-7 TRBV5-4 TRBD2 TGTGCCAGCAGCTCAGCGGGAGGTACCTACGAGCAGTACTTC CASSSAGGTYEQYF
NA TRBJ2-2 TRBV11-3 NA TGTGCCAGCAGCTTCGCCGGGGAGCTGTTTTTT CASSFAGELFF
NA TRBJ2-2 TRBV28 NA TGTGCCAGCAGTTCCAGGGGCCCGAACACCGGGGAGCTGTTTTTT CASSSRGPNTGELFF